This TCR beta chain originates from a study of cytomegalovirus exposure and HLA in healthy donors. Regarding the study as a whole: TRBV6-2, TRBV6-3 and some other V segments were unresolvable in 87-base-pair reads. A later analysis showed HLA-associated TCR beta chains outstripping equally common others in clonal expansion.

Germline V CDR1 and CDR2: SGHTA, FQGNSA. This CDR3 region has 13 residues. V gave up 2 bases and J gave up 4 bases, with 7 bases separating them. 13 Jbeta primers and 60 Vbeta primers were used for the PCR. TCRdb's table, derived via immunoSEQ multiplex PCR, lists solely in-frame clones and lacks some. The data contain approximately 190,000 clones, roughly 80% of them singletons. About this clone itself: The target antigen is unknown.

The specimen was PBMCs. This clonotype was obtained from a woman aged 30 to 39 in good health and CMV-seropositive. This sequence joins TRBV7-2 and TRBJ2-3; D not certain. The CDR3 loop reads CASSLKAADTQYF. In DNA, the CDR3 is TGTGCCAGCAGCTTAAAAGCCGCAGATACGCAGTATTTT.